Sequencing of this T cell receptor beta chain was carried out in a study of blood T cell repertoires in COVID-19. Study-level background: Sample material is recorded as cDNA or gDNA derived from T cells, B-cell-depleted T cells, or PBMCs.

Symptom resolution, clearance, or two negative PCRs marked the recovered donors of Cohort 3. Original handling: By means of reference gene primer amplification, nucleated cell counts were estimated. The data were produced by immunoSEQ multiplex PCR, yet TCRdb's version contains in-frame clones alone and is incomplete. V and J calls and clone size are given by that table; D and trimming were obtained from the DNA. This table has around 250,000 clones, approximately 85% appearing once. The sequence was collected from a woman between 45 and 60 years old who had recovered from COVID-19. The sample comprised PBMCs or T cells enriched from blood (not recorded which).

CDR3 amino acids: CASSIGRGARPQPQHF. The CDR3 DNA reads as TGTGCCAGTAGTATAGGTCGGGGGGCACGGCCCCAGCCCCAGCATTTT. This sequence joins TRBV19 and TRBJ1-5; TRBD1 is a possible D gene (6 bases). The CDR3 extends over 16 amino acids. CDR1 and CDR2 (germline): LNHDA, SQIVND (reference sequence). V lost 1 base and J 7 bases, leaving 17 bases between the germline ends.